The entry below gives a single T cell receptor beta chain sequence along with its context. Its antigen is as yet unknown. The CDR3 consists of 15 residues. From germline, CDR1 is MNHEY and CDR2 SVGAGI. With V trimmed by 2 bases and J by 7 bases, 9 bases remained unmatched. This sample was included in a study of monozygotic twins with cystic fibrosis. Study details: Libraries were built from 2.5 to 3 micrograms of fragmented DNA using approximately 16 PCR cycles.

Study-level findings and limits: Monozygotic CF twins shared more identical nucleotide clonotypes than unrelated patients.

Repertoires were generated with immunoSEQ multiplex PCR, while TCRdb's copy carries only in-frame clones and drops some. The sample carries about 20,000 clones, about 89% recorded once. Sequenced input: blood. This TCR was sampled from a girl aged 2 to 10 with cystic fibrosis. J is TRBJ1-2 and V is TRBV6-5, with 8 bases aligning to TRBD1. CDR3 sequence (DNA): TGTGCCAGCAGTTACGGACAGGGAAGGATTGGTGGCTACACCTTC. It translates to CASSYGQGRIGGYTF.